Listed here are 3 T cell receptor beta chains from one sample, sequenced in a study of shared clonotypes between healthy human individuals. Produced via immunoSEQ multiplex PCR; TCRdb's table is partial and in-frame only. The sample consists of over 850,000 clones, 75% to 85% of them appearing once. Material: memory CD4+ T cells from PBMCs. The subset: CD45RA-negative fraction. The receptors originated from a man between 18 and 35 years old in good health. Some clones in this sample may be carry-over from other donors' samples.

The V gene is TRBV4-1, the J gene TRBJ2-7; 13 bases are a match to TRBD2. Germline assignment: CDR1 MGHRA and CDR2 YSYEKL. After removal of 3 bases from V and 5 bases from J, the junction contained 4 bases not matched to a gene. The CDR3 sequence is 15 residues long. CDR3 nucleotide sequence: TGCGCCAGCAGCCACGGACTAGCGGGAGTCAACGAGCAGTACTTC. Translated: CASSHGLAGVNEQYF.

This sequence joins TRBV6-1 and TRBJ2-3, with no clear D. CDR3 size: 13 residues. The V gene's germline CDR1 is MNHNS and CDR2 SASEGT. V shed 3 bases and J shed 4 bases, with 8 bases lying between them. CDR3 loop: CASSEQAADTQYF. As DNA, the CDR3 is TGTGCCAGCAGTGAGCAGGCCGCAGATACGCAGTATTTT.

For the CDR3, the DNA is TGTGCCAGCAGTGAACTACTAGCTTTAACCGGGGAGCTGTTTTTT. Protein sequence: CASSELLALTGELFF. V gene TRBV6-1 combines with J gene TRBJ2-2; TRBD2 is a possible D gene (6 bases). Germline CDR1 and CDR2: MNHNS and SASEGT. The CDR3 is 15 amino acids. V lost 2 bases to trimming and J lost 5 bases, with 12 bases between them.